These T cell receptor beta chains were read from a single sample in a study of somatic mutations in cytotoxic T cells in rheumatoid arthritis. The method was immunoSEQ multiplex PCR; TCRdb's version includes in-frame clones alone and lacks a portion of them. The sample includes 15,000 to 20,000 clones, roughly 77% of them seen just once. Sequenced material: CD8+ T cells sorted from blood. The source is an adult with rheumatoid arthritis. Both conserved end residues are part of each CDR3. A D gene is named only where the DNA matches it firmly. A clone size is listed for some rows: how often the clone was seen (once, few, many), or a class if it is expanded.

d_call: NA; j_call: TRBJ1-5; v_call: TRBV10-3; clone_size: NA; cdr3_aa: CAISEEQKGGDQPQHF; cdr3_nt: TGTGCCATCAGTGAGGAACAGAAGGGGGGGGATCAGCCCCAGCATTTT
d_call: NA; j_call: TRBJ2-1; v_call: TRBV6-4; clone_size: NA; cdr3_aa: CASSPGLDYNEQFF; cdr3_nt: TGTGCCAGCAGTCCGGGACTGGACTACAATGAGCAGTTCTTC
d_call: NA; j_call: TRBJ1-5; v_call: TRBV6-5; clone_size: few; cdr3_aa: CASSAGLSNQPQHF; cdr3_nt: TGTGCCAGCAGCGCGGGATTAAGCAATCAGCCCCAGCATTTT
d_call: TRBD1; j_call: TRBJ1-6; v_call: TRBV6-6; clone_size: few; cdr3_aa: CASRPDRVNSPLHF; cdr3_nt: TGTGCCAGCAGACCGGACAGGGTGAATTCACCCCTCCACTTT
d_call: NA; j_call: TRBJ1-5; v_call: TRBV4-1; clone_size: NA; cdr3_aa: CASSPGHIEGNQPQHF; cdr3_nt: TGCGCCAGCAGCCCCGGACACATCGAAGGCAATCAGCCCCAGCATTTT
d_call: TRBD1; j_call: TRBJ1-5; v_call: TRBV27; clone_size: NA; cdr3_aa: CASKGTGSRGQPQHF; cdr3_nt: TGTGCCAGCAAAGGGACAGGGTCCCGCGGACAGCCCCAGCATTTT
d_call: TRBD2; j_call: TRBJ2-3; v_call: TRBV6-5; clone_size: NA; cdr3_aa: CASSWGGEDTQYF; cdr3_nt: TGTGCCAGCAGTTGGGGGGGGGAGGATACGCAGTATTTT
d_call: NA; j_call: TRBJ1-4; v_call: TRBV9; clone_size: NA; cdr3_aa: CASSPVGVGARANEKLFF; cdr3_nt: TGTGCCAGCAGCCCAGTAGGGGTGGGGGCTCGGGCTAATGAAAAACTGTTTTTT
d_call: TRBD1; j_call: TRBJ2-7; v_call: TRBV15; clone_size: once; cdr3_aa: CATSRGGQGVDEQYF; cdr3_nt: TGTGCCACCAGCCGGGGAGGACAGGGGGTAGATGAGCAGTACTTC
d_call: NA; j_call: TRBJ2-7; v_call: TRBV7-9; clone_size: few; cdr3_aa: CASSPGPLEQYF; cdr3_nt: TGTGCCAGCAGCCCCGGACCGCTCGAGCAGTACTTC
d_call: NA; j_call: TRBJ1-6; v_call: TRBV2; clone_size: NA; cdr3_aa: CASLGSYNSPLHF; cdr3_nt: TGTGCCAGTTTAGGCTCCTATAATTCACCCCTCCACTTT
d_call: NA; j_call: TRBJ1-6; v_call: TRBV10-3; clone_size: NA; cdr3_aa: CAISSQGGPYNSPLHF; cdr3_nt: TGTGCCATCAGTTCCCAAGGAGGCCCCTATAATTCACCCCTCCACTTT
d_call: NA; j_call: TRBJ2-2; v_call: TRBV27; clone_size: NA; cdr3_aa: CASSWGTGELFF; cdr3_nt: TGTGCCAGCAGTTGGGGGACCGGGGAGCTGTTTTTT
d_call: NA; j_call: TRBJ2-3; v_call: TRBV15; clone_size: few; cdr3_aa: CATSREVGVADTQYF; cdr3_nt: TGTGCCACCAGCAGAGAGGTTGGGGTTGCAGATACGCAGTATTTT
d_call: TRBD2; j_call: TRBJ2-3; v_call: TRBV6-4; clone_size: NA; cdr3_aa: CASSVAGGPDTQYF; cdr3_nt: TGTGCCAGCAGTGTAGCGGGGGGGCCAGATACGCAGTATTTT
d_call: NA; j_call: TRBJ1-1; v_call: TRBV15; clone_size: few; cdr3_aa: CATSSPGPTSEAFF; cdr3_nt: TGTGCCACCAGCAGCCCAGGGCCCACAAGTGAAGCTTTCTTT
d_call: NA; j_call: TRBJ2-3; v_call: TRBV6-5; clone_size: NA; cdr3_aa: CASSPSGLSTDTQYF; cdr3_nt: TGTGCCAGCAGCCCAAGCGGGCTGAGCACAGATACGCAGTATTTT
d_call: NA; j_call: TRBJ1-2; v_call: TRBV19; clone_size: few; cdr3_aa: CASSAAAYGYTF; cdr3_nt: TGTGCCAGTTCGGCCGCGGCCTATGGCTACACCTTC
d_call: NA; j_call: TRBJ2-3; v_call: TRBV9; clone_size: NA; cdr3_aa: CASSASTADTQYF; cdr3_nt: TGTGCCAGCAGCGCCTCCACAGCAGATACGCAGTATTTT
d_call: NA; j_call: TRBJ2-2; v_call: TRBV14; clone_size: NA; cdr3_aa: CASSQVWGPTGELFF; cdr3_nt: TGTGCCAGCAGCCAAGTCTGGGGACCCACCGGGGAGCTGTTTTTT
d_call: TRBD1; j_call: TRBJ2-7; v_call: TRBV19; clone_size: NA; cdr3_aa: CASSTTGQGYEQYF; cdr3_nt: TGTGCCAGTAGCACAACGGGACAGGGGTACGAGCAGTACTTC
d_call: NA; j_call: TRBJ1-6; v_call: TRBV19; clone_size: NA; cdr3_aa: CASSIEGWDSPLHF; cdr3_nt: TGTGCCAGTAGTATTGAGGGATGGGATTCACCCCTCCACTTT
d_call: NA; j_call: TRBJ2-3; v_call: TRBV19; clone_size: NA; cdr3_aa: CASSIDQGVDTQYF; cdr3_nt: TGTGCCAGTAGTATAGACCAGGGAGTTGATACGCAGTATTTT
d_call: NA; j_call: TRBJ2-1; v_call: TRBV19; clone_size: NA; cdr3_aa: CASSIHPPEQFF; cdr3_nt: TGTGCCAGTAGTATCCACCCGCCTGAGCAGTTCTTC
d_call: TRBD1; j_call: TRBJ1-3; v_call: TRBV9; clone_size: NA; cdr3_aa: CASSEYILGQGNTIYF; cdr3_nt: TGTGCCAGCAGCGAATACATCCTGGGACAGGGAAACACCATATATTTT
d_call: TRBD1; j_call: TRBJ2-1; v_call: TRBV18; clone_size: NA; cdr3_aa: CASSRGQGGGNEQFF; cdr3_nt: TGTGCCAGCTCACGTGGACAGGGAGGAGGCAATGAGCAGTTCTTC
d_call: NA; j_call: TRBJ1-4; v_call: TRBV10-3; clone_size: NA; cdr3_aa: CAVQATNEKLFF; cdr3_nt: TGTGCCGTACAGGCAACTAATGAAAAACTGTTTTTT
d_call: TRBD2; j_call: TRBJ2-1; v_call: TRBV5-6; clone_size: NA; cdr3_aa: CASSLAGGINNEQFF; cdr3_nt: TGTGCCAGCAGCTTGGCGGGGGGGATTAACAATGAGCAGTTCTTC